Listed below are T cell receptor beta chains from one sample, sequenced in a study of blood T cell repertoires in COVID-19. Sequencing used immunoSEQ multiplex PCR; TCRdb keeps in-frame clones, though not all of them. This sample has around 120,000 clones, with approximately 88% found just once. The sample consisted of peripheral blood. The receptors originated from a man in his fifties with acute or convalescent COVID-19. The CDR3 runs from the conserved cysteine through the conserved F or W. Each record gives: V gene, J gene, D gene, clone size, CDR3 DNA, CDR3 protein. A D gene is named only where the DNA matches it firmly. Part of the rows lack a size; the others show once, few, many or a class for expanded clones.

TRBV10-3	TRBJ2-5	TRBD2	-	TGTGCCATCAGGGAGACTAGCGTCCAAGAGACCCAGTACTTC	CAIRETSVQETQYF
TRBV19	TRBJ1-5	TRBD1	-	TGTGCCAGTAGGGTAATGGGACAGTTCAATCAGCCCCAGCATTTT	CASRVMGQFNQPQHF
TRBV5-4	TRBJ2-3	-	-	TGTGCCAGCAGCTTGGGAGGGCAAGATACGCAGTATTTT	CASSLGGQDTQYF
TRBV18	TRBJ2-1	TRBD1	-	TGTGCCAGCACCGGGACAGGGTTTATGGATGAGCAGTTCTTC	CASTGTGFMDEQFF
TRBV28	TRBJ2-4	-	-	TGTGCCAGCAGTGCGCCAGGACAGTTAGCCAAAAACATTCAGTACTTC	CASSAPGQLAKNIQYF
TRBV5-1	TRBJ2-7	TRBD2	-	TGCGCCAGCAGCCCGAGGGTAGCGGGAGCGGGTGAGCAGTACTTC	CASSPRVAGAGEQYF
TRBV27	TRBJ1-4	-	-	TGTGCCAGCAGTTCCCGGACAGAATTTAATGAAAAACTGTTTTTT	CASSSRTEFNEKLFF
TRBV19	TRBJ2-3	TRBD1	-	TGTGCCAGTAGTATGGGGCGGCTCAGGGGGAGCACAGATACGCAGTATTTT	CASSMGRLRGSTDTQYF
TRBV4-1	TRBJ2-7	-	-	TGCGCCAGCAGCCAAAAGACAGATTACGAGCAGTACTTC	CASSQKTDYEQYF
TRBV25-1	TRBJ2-2	-	-	TGTGCCAGCAGTCGAGCGAATACGGGCGGGGAGCTGTTTTTT	CASSRANTGGELFF
TRBV12-5	TRBJ2-2	TRBD1	-	TGTGCTAGTGGTGGGACAGGGAAGGCCGCCGGGGAGCTGTTTTTT	CASGGTGKAAGELFF
TRBV4-1	TRBJ2-1	TRBD2	-	TGCGCCAGCAGCCAAGAGGGAGGGCGCCCTGGGTACAATGAGCAGTTCTTC	CASSQEGGRPGYNEQFF
TRBV7-2	TRBJ2-2	-	-	TGTGCCAGCAGCCTGGGGGCTGTCCTTAGGGGCGGGAACACCGGGGAGCTGTTTTTT	CASSLGAVLRGGNTGELFF
TRBV12-3/TRBV12-4	TRBJ1-1	-	few	TGTGCCAGCAGTTTCGGAGGCAGTCTCGCTTTCTTT	CASSFGGSLAFF
TRBV9	TRBJ2-2	-	-	TGTGCCAGCAGCGTAGCCACTAGTTTCGGGGTCGGGGAGCTGTTTTTT	CASSVATSFGVGELFF
TRBV29-1	TRBJ2-5	-	-	TGCAGCGTTGAACTCCTGGACAGCCAAGAGACCCAGTACTTC	CSVELLDSQETQYF
TRBV27	TRBJ2-7	TRBD1	-	TGTGCCAGCACCCCCCGGACAGGTACCTACGAGCAGTACTTC	CASTPRTGTYEQYF
TRBV5-1	TRBJ2-5	TRBD1	-	TGCGCCAGCAGCGGGGGGACAGGGGGCGTCGAGACCCAGTACTTC	CASSGGTGGVETQYF
TRBV19	TRBJ1-2	TRBD1	-	TGTGCCAGTACCCCCGGGAGGGGGCGAAGTCCGACTTACATTATAGTCTACACCTTC	CASTPGRGRSPTYIIVYTF
TRBV12-3/TRBV12-4	TRBJ1-2	-	few	TGTGCCAGCAGTTTACAGATCTATGGCTACACCTTC	CASSLQIYGYTF
TRBV9	TRBJ1-2	-	-	TGTGCCAGCAGCGTAGAGGCGGCCACTAACTATGGCTACACCTTC	CASSVEAATNYGYTF
TRBV7-9	TRBJ2-1	TRBD2	-	TGTGCCAGCAGCTTAGGGGTTAGCGGGGGATCCTACAATGAGCAGTTCTTC	CASSLGVSGGSYNEQFF
TRBV5-4	TRBJ1-2	TRBD1	few	TGTGCCAGTTTTTCCGGGACAGGGGCGATTAACTATGGCTACACCTTC	CASFSGTGAINYGYTF
TRBV4-2	TRBJ2-1	TRBD2	-	TGTGCCAGCAGCCAACTAGCGGGAGGGTTTTACAATGAGCAGTTCTTC	CASSQLAGGFYNEQFF
TRBV7-9	TRBJ2-1	TRBD2	-	TGTGCCAGCAGTCCTAGGGGGTCGCTAGCGGGAGTTAGTGAGCAGTTCTTC	CASSPRGSLAGVSEQFF
TRBV4-2	TRBJ2-3	TRBD2	-	TGTGCCAGCAGCGGAAGGCTGGCTAGCGGGGTTATCACAGATACGCAGTATTTT	CASSGRLASGVITDTQYF
TRBV24-1	TRBJ1-5	-	-	TGTGCCACCAGTGATCTTGGGGGCAGCAATTATAGCAATCAGCCCCAGCATTTT	CATSDLGGSNYSNQPQHF
TRBV5-1	TRBJ1-2	TRBD1	-	TGCGCCAGCAGCTACGAGACAGGGGGCGTCGGCTACACCTTC	CASSYETGGVGYTF
TRBV5-6	TRBJ2-2	-	-	TGTGCCAGCAGCTTGGTGAGCACCGGGGAGCTGTTTTTT	CASSLVSTGELFF
TRBV29-1	TRBJ1-1	-	-	TGCAGCGGGGGACAGAACACTGAAGCTTTCTTT	CSGGQNTEAFF
TRBV24-1	TRBJ2-1	-	few	TGTGCCACCAGTTTTGGAGGACCGGAGCAGTTCTTC	CATSFGGPEQFF
TRBV10-2	TRBJ2-1	TRBD2	-	TGCGCCAGCAGTTTTACTAGCGGTTTGGATGAGCAGTTCTTC	CASSFTSGLDEQFF
TRBV15	TRBJ2-3	TRBD2	-	TGTGCCACCACTAGCGGCCTATCCACAGATACGCAGTATTTT	CATTSGLSTDTQYF